The source of this T cell receptor beta chain is a study of identical twins. The CDR3 runs 14 residues. V lost 6 bases and J 0 bases, leaving 15 bases between the germline ends. Looked up from germline, CDR1 is DFQATT and CDR2 is SNEGSKA (reference sequence). Using its own MiXCR run on the 5' RACE reads, TCRdb lists one record per CDR3 protein. The sample gives 200,000 to 250,000 distinct CDR3 sequences, about 7.5% of which show up once; 1.5% to 2.5% is in the top ten. In this sample, this clonotype turned up a few times. This sample was shared with a second study, whose subject was yellow fever vaccine responses in identical twins.

The rearrangement uses TRBV20-1 and TRBJ2-7; D is ambiguous. Input material: memory (CD45RO+) T cells sorted from blood. This clonotype was obtained from a woman between 18 and 29 years old in good health. The CDR3 DNA follows: TGCAGTGCCTCCAACGACGGGTTCTCCTACGAGCAGTACTTC. Its translation is CSASNDGFSYEQYF.